Below, 3 T cell receptor beta chains from the same sample are listed, as sequenced in a study of tumor T cells in aggressive B-cell lymphoma. Sequenced by immunoSEQ multiplex PCR; TCRdb stores in-frame clones only, minus some. This sample has thousands of clones, with around 93% found just once. Specimen: tumor tissue. These receptors all come from an adult with diffuse large B cell lymphoma.

This chain joins TRBV5-1 and TRBJ1-1; TRBD1 matches 11 bases. The CDR3 contains 17 residues. The germline V gene encodes CDR1 SGHRS and CDR2 YFSETQ. Germline trimming cut 2 bases from V and 0 bases from J; bases unmatched to any gene: 6. This CDR3 is CASSLGGTGGMNTEAFF. The CDR3 coding sequence is TGCGCCAGCAGCTTAGGGGGGACAGGGGGAATGAACACTGAAGCTTTCTTT.

The chain employs TRBV18 and TRBJ2-4; tentative D call: TRBD1 (6 bases). The CDR3 extends over 16 amino acids. The V gene's germline CDR1 is KGHSH and CDR2 LQKENI. Deletions cut 0 bases from V and 0 bases from J, with 9 bases between. The CDR3 reads CASSPPDSLAKNIQYF. The CDR3 DNA sequence: TGTGCCAGCTCACCACCGGACAGCCTAGCCAAAAACATTCAGTACTTC.

The sample holds a few counts of this clone. The chain is built from TRBV6-5 and TRBJ1-4; 7 nucleotides match TRBD1. V dropped 6 bases and J dropped 8; count of bases not matched to a gene: 9. This CDR3 is 14 amino acids long. Germline values: CDR1 MNHEY, CDR2 SVGAGI. This CDR3 is CASSNQGESEKLFF. For the CDR3, the DNA is TGTGCCAGCAGCAATCAGGGGGAAAGCGAAAAACTGTTTTTT.